This passage covers 8 T cell receptor beta chains from one sample sequenced in a study of blood T cell repertoires in COVID-19. Libraries were prepared by immunoSEQ multiplex PCR; TCRdb keeps only in-frame clonotypes and omits some of them. This sample yields tens of thousands of clones, of which around 90% are seen a single time; approximately 12% belongs to the top ten. Sequencing was done on a sample of peripheral blood. These TCRs come from a man at least 80 years old with acute or convalescent COVID-19.

The V gene is TRBV5-1, the J gene TRBJ1-4, with a weak D call TRBD1 (6 bases). From germline, CDR1 is SGHRS and CDR2 YFSETQ. Trimming cost V 0 bases and J 6 bases, with 12 bases left between them. The CDR3 length is 15 residues. The CDR3 DNA sequence: TGCGCCAGCAGCTTGGCCTACAGGGACCATGAAAAACTGTTTTTT. It yields the protein CASSLAYRDHEKLFF.

The rearrangement joins TRBV15 to TRBJ2-3; 10 positions agree with TRBD1. J gave up 2 bases and V 1 base, and 3 bases lay outside the gene matches. The CDR3 sequence is 16 residues long. Germline V gene sequence: CDR1 LNHNV, CDR2 YYDKDF (reference sequence). The CDR3 region has the DNA TGTGCCACCAGCAGAGGACAGGGGGCGTTCACAGATACGCAGTATTTT. It specifies CATSRGQGAFTDTQYF.

The rearrangement uses TRBV5-4 and TRBJ2-1; 11 bases fit TRBD2. V lost 5 bases and J lost 7; bases outside the gene matches: 14. This CDR3 is 17 amino acids long. Germline CDR1 is SGHNT and CDR2 is YYREEE (reference sequence). The CDR3 protein is CASSRGPSGGSRNEQFF. The CDR3 nucleotides are TGTGCCAGCAGTCGTGGGCCTAGCGGGGGGTCTAGGAATGAGCAGTTCTTC.

The chain is built from TRBV7-2 and TRBJ1-2, with 12 positions matching TRBD1. The CDR3 spans 16 residues. Germline V gene sequence: CDR1 SGHTA, CDR2 FQGNSA. V was pared by 1 base and J by 7 bases, with 7 bases of the junction left unmatched. CDR3 sequence: CASSLGPGQGASGYTF. CDR3 in DNA: TGTGCCAGCAGCTTAGGTCCGGGACAGGGGGCGAGTGGCTACACCTTC. Looking up the rest from reference TRBV7-2 and TRBJ1-2 gives the full variable domain: GAGVSQSPSNKVTEKGKDVELRCDPISGHTALYWYRQSLGQGLEFLIYFQGNSAPDKSGLPSDRFSAERTGGSVSTLTIQRTQQEDSAVYLCASSLGPGQGASGYTFGSGTRLTVV.

The chain is built from TRBV2 and TRBJ2-7; D perhaps matches TRBD2 (5 bases). V lost 7 bases and J lost 5, with 12 bases in between. CDR3 length: 12 amino acids. Germline values: CDR1 SNHLY, CDR2 FYNNEI. CDR3 nucleotides: TGTGCCAGCACCCACCGGGGTAACGAGCAGTACTTC. Protein product: CASTHRGNEQYF.

This sequence joins TRBV11-2 and TRBJ1-2; TRBD1 is a possible D gene (6 bases). This CDR3 has 16 amino acids. The V and J ends lost 7 bases and 5 bases respectively, with 23 bases between them. CDR1 is SGHAT, CDR2 FQNNGV, per germline. The CDR3 DNA reads TGTGCCAGCACCCCTAGGGCAGGGGTTCCGGGGTATGGCTACACCTTC. This codes for CASTPRAGVPGYGYTF.

V usage is TRBV18 and J usage is TRBJ2-3; 10 bases are shared with TRBD2. Per germline, CDR1 KGHSH and CDR2 LQKENI. J gave up 2 bases and V 5 bases, and 4 bases lay outside the gene matches. The CDR3 sequence is 15 residues long. As DNA, the CDR3 is TGTGCCAGCTCATCAAGCGGGGGGGCCACAGATACGCAGTATTTT. It encodes CASSSSGGATDTQYF.

This clone was seen a single time. The chain couples TRBV25-1 to TRBJ2-7; 7 bases agree with TRBD1. This CDR3 has 14 amino acids. J was trimmed by 6 bases and V by 3 bases; bases with no gene match: 8. The germline V gene encodes CDR1 MGHDK and CDR2 SYGVNS. CDR3 nucleotides: TGTGCCAGCAGTGACCGGACAGGTTACGGCGAGCAGTACTTC. Amino acids: CASSDRTGYGEQYF.